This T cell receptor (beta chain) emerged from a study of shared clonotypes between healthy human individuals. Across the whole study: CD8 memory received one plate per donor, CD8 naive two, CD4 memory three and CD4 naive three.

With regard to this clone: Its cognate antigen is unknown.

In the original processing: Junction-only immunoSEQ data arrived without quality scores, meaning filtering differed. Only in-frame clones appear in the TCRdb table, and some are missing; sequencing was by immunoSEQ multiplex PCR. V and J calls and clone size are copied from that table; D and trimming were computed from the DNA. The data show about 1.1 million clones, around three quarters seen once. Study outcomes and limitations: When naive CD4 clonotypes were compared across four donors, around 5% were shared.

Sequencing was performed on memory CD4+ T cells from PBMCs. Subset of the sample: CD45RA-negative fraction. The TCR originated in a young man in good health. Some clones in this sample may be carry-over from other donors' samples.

Here the CDR3 reads CASSFFRESTEAFF. The CDR3 region has the DNA TGTGCCAGCAGCTTTTTCAGGGAGAGCACTGAAGCTTTCTTT. V is TRBV5-4 and J is TRBJ1-1; TRBD1 is a possible D gene (5 bases). This CDR3 is built from 14 residues. Per the germline V gene, CDR1 is SGHNT and CDR2 is YYREEE (reference sequence). The ends were cut back, 2 bases at V and 4 bases at J, with 12 bases in the middle.